This TCR beta chain emerged from a study of somatic mutations in cytotoxic T cells in rheumatoid arthritis. Regarding this clone: No antigen is known for it.

In the authors' workflow: Matches were rare between published virus-specific TCRB sequences and patient CD8+ clones exceeding 1%. TCRdb's copy holds only in-frame clones and misses some; the assay was immunoSEQ multiplex PCR. V, J and clone size reflect that table, while D and trimming were determined from the DNA. The sample includes roughly 16,000 clones, roughly 82% of them seen just once. This CDR3 contains 15 residues. Trimming took 5 bases from V and 0 from J, leaving 11 bases between them. CDR1 and CDR2 from the germline V gene are SGHNT and YENEEA. Study results and caveats: Rheumatoid arthritis patients and age-matched healthy controls showed no significant difference in CD8+ T-cell clonality. Adjustment for multiple comparisons was not applied to the slight TRBV07 underrepresentation observed in rheumatoid arthritis patients.

The sample was CD8+ T cells sorted from blood. This receptor was taken from a woman in her forties or fifties with rheumatoid arthritis. The chain uses TRBV11-3 and TRBJ1-5, with D possibly being TRBD1 (5 bases). DNA of the CDR3: TGTGCCAGCAGCGACCAGACAGCTAGCAATCAGCCCCAGCATTTT. It is translated as CASSDQTASNQPQHF.